A single sample gave rise to the 7 T cell receptor beta chains below, sequenced in a study of cytomegalovirus exposure and HLA in healthy donors (dated by TCRdb to about 2017). Library prep was done by the immunoSEQ multiplex PCR assay. Here the immuneACCESS table is served through TCRdb, limited to in-frame sequences with V and J called. Missing clones are a known gap in these copies; in checked studies unresolved V genes cover under half, and the rest lacks a known reason. Across this sample there are 130,000 or so clones, with 85% to 90% seen only once. 3% to 4% of the sample belongs to the ten largest clones. Sequencing used PBMCs. These receptors were collected from a man younger than 45 in good health and CMV-seronegative.

The gene calls are TRBV27 and TRBJ2-7, with D unclear. V lost 5 bases to trimming and J lost 4 bases, with 9 bases between them. CDR3 length: 12 amino acids. Germline V lookup: CDR1 MNHEY, CDR2 SMNVEV (reference sequence). This CDR3 reads CASSAVGYEQYF. The CDR3 coding sequence is TGTGCCAGCAGTGCAGTCGGGTACGAGCAGTACTTC.

The chain is built from TRBV11-2 and TRBJ1-6; D gene uncertain. Trimming removed 2 bases from V and 2 bases from J, with 7 bases in between. This CDR3 region has 15 residues. The V gene's germline CDR1 is SGHAT and CDR2 FQNNGV. The CDR3 DNA is TGTGCCAGCAGCTTAAAACGGGCCTATAATTCACCCCTCCACTTT. Protein sequence: CASSLKRAYNSPLHF.

The DNA for the CDR3 is TGCGCCAGCAGTGAAGCGGGGGGCCCCTACGAGCAGTACTTC. Translation: CASSEAGGPYEQYF. V usage is TRBV10-2 and J usage is TRBJ2-7; 9 bases match TRBD2. The CDR3 totals 14 residues. CDR1 and CDR2 (germline): WSHSY, SAAADI. V was pared by 3 bases and J by 2 bases, with 2 bases of the junction left unmatched.

The rearrangement links TRBV11-2 to TRBJ1-2; D unresolved. Trimming removed 5 bases at V and 8 bases at J, with 21 bases between. Germline values: CDR1 SGHAT, CDR2 FQNNGV. The CDR3 contains 15 residues. This CDR3 is CASSNAGGILGGYTF. The CDR3 DNA is TGTGCCAGCAGCAATGCGGGAGGGATTCTTGGAGGCTACACCTTC.

The chain carries TRBV9 and TRBJ1-6; D may be TRBD1 (6 bases). V shed 0 bases and J shed 0 bases, with 13 bases lying between them. The CDR3 length is 18 residues. Looked up from germline, CDR1 is SGDLS and CDR2 is YYNGEE. The CDR3 protein is CASSVGGGAGSYNSPLHF. CDR3 DNA sequence: TGTGCCAGCAGCGTAGGTGGGGGGGCCGGCTCCTATAATTCACCCCTCCACTTT.

J is TRBJ2-7 and V is TRBV5-4; 8 positions agree with TRBD1. Germline V gene sequence: CDR1 SGHNT, CDR2 YYREEE (reference sequence). V dropped 2 bases and J dropped 1; count of bases not matched to a gene: 5. The CDR3 sequence is 15 residues long. The CDR3 nucleotides are TGTGCCAGCAGCTTCGGGACAGGTCTTTCCTACGAGCAGTACTTC. This encodes CASSFGTGLSYEQYF.

This chain uses TRBV6-5 with TRBJ2-7, with 9 bases matching TRBD1. V was clipped by 8 bases and J by 4 bases; unmatched bases: 12. Germline lookup yields CDR1 MNHEY and CDR2 SVGAGI. The CDR3 has 15 residues. CDR3 sequence: CASSDRTGARYEQYF. CDR3 sequence (DNA): TGTGCCAGCTCAGACCGGACAGGGGCCCGGTACGAGCAGTACTTC.